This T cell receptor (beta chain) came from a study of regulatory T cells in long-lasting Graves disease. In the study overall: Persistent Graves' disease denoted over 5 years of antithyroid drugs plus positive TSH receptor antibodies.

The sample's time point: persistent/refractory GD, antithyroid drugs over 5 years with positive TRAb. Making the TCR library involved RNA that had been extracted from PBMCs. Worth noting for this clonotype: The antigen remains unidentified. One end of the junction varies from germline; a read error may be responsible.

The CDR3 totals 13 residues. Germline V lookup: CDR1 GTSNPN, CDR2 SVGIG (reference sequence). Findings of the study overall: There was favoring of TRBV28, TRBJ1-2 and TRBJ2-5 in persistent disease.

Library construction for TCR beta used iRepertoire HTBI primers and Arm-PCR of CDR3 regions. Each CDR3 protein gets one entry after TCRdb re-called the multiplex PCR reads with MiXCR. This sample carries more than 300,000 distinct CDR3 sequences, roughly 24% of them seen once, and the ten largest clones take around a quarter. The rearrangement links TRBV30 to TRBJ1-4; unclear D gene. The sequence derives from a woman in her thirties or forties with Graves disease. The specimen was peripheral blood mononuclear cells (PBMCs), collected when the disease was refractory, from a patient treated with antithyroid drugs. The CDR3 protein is CAWNLLEGEELFF. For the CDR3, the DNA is TGTGCCTGGAATCTCCTCGAGGGTGAAGAACTGTTTTTT.